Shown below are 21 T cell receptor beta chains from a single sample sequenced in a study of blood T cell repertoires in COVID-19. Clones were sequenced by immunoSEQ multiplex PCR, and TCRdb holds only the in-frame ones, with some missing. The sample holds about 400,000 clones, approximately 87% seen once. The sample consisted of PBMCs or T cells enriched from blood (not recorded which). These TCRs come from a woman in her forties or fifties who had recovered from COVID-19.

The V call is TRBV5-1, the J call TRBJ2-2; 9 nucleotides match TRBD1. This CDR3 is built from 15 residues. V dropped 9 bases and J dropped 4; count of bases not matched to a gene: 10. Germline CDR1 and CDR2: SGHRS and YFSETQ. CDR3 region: CATQAGTGSTGELFF. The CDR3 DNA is TGCGCCACCCAAGCCGGGACAGGGAGCACCGGGGAGCTGTTTTTT.

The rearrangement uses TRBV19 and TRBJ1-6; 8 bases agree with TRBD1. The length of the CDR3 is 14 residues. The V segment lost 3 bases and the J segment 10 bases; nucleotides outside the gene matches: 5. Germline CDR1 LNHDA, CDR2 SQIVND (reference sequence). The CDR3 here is CASSIRDRTSPLHF. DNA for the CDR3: TGTGCCAGTAGTATTAGGGACAGGACCTCACCCCTCCACTTT. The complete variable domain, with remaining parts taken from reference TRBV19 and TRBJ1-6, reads DGGITQSPKYLFRKEGQNVTLSCEQNLNHDAMYWYRQDPGQGLRLIYYSQIVNDFQKGDIAEGYSVSREKKESFPLTVTSAQKNPTAFYLCASSIRDRTSPLHFGNGTRLTVT.

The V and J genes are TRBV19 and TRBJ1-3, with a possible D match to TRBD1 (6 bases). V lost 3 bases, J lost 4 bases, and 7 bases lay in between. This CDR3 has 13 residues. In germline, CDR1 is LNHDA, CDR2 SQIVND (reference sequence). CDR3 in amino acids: CASSIGQGNTIYF. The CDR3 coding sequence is TGTGCCAGTAGTATCGGACAGGGAAACACCATATATTTT.

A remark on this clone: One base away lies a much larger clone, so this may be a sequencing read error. CDR3 nucleotides: TGTGCCAGTAGGCGACAGCGCTATGGCTACACCTTC. Residues: CASRRQRYGYTF. The rearrangement links TRBV19 to TRBJ1-2, with D perhaps TRBD1 (5 bases). Germline lookup yields CDR1 LNHDA and CDR2 SQIVND (reference sequence). The CDR3 is 12 residues long. V lost 6 bases, J lost 4 bases, and 9 bases lay in between.

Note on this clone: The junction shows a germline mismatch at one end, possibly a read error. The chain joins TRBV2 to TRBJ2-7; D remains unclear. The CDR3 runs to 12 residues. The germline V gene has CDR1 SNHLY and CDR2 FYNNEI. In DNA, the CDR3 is TGTGCCATCAGTGCCTTCTCCTACGAGCAGTACTTC. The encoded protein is CAISAFSYEQYF.

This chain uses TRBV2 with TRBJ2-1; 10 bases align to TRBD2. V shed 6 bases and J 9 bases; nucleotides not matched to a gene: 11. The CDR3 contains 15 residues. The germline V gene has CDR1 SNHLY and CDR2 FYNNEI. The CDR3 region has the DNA TGTGCCAGCAGCCCCTTAGCGGGGGGTGGTCTTGAGCAGTTCTTC. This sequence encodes CASSPLAGGGLEQFF.

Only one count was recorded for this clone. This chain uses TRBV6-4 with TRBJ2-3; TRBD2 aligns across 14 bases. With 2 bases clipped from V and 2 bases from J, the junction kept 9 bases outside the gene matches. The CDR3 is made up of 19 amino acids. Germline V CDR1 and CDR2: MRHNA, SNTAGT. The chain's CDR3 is CASSDRPGLAGALTDTQYF. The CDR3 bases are TGTGCCAGCAGTGACCGCCCGGGACTAGCGGGGGCCCTCACAGATACGCAGTATTTT.

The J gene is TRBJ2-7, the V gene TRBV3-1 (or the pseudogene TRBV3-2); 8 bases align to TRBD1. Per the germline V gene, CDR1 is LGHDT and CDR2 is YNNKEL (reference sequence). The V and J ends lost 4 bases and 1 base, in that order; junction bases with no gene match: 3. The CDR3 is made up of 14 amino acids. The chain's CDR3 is CASSRRTGSYEQYF. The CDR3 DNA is TGTGCCAGCAGCCGCCGGACAGGGTCCTACGAGCAGTACTTC.

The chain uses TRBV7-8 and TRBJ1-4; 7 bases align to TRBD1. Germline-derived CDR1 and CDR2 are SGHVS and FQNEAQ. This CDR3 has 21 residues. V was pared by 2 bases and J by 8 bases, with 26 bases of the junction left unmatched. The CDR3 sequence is CASSLKRGGNPDRPLDEKLFF. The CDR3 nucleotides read TGTGCCAGCAGCTTAAAAAGAGGAGGAAACCCGGACAGGCCTCTTGACGAAAAACTGTTTTTT.

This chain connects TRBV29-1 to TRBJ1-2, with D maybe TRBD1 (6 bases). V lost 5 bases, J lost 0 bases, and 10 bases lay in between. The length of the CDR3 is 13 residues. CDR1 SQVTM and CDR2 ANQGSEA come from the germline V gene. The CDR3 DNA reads TGCAGCGTTAGGGACATCTCTAACTATGGCTACACCTTC. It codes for CSVRDISNYGYTF.

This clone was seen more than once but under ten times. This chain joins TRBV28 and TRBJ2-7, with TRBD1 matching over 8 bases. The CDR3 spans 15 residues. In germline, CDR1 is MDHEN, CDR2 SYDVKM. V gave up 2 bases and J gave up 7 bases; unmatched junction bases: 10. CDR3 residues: CASSLRPGGVGEQYF. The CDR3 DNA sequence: TGTGCCAGCAGTTTAAGGCCAGGGGGCGTCGGGGAGCAGTACTTC.

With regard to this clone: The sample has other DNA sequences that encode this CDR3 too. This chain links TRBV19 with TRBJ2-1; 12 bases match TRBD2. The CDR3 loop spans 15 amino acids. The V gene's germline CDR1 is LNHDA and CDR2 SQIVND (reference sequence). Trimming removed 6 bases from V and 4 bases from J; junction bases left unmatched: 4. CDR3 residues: CASSTLAGGYNEQFF. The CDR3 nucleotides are TGTGCCAGTAGCACACTAGCGGGGGGTTACAATGAGCAGTTCTTC.

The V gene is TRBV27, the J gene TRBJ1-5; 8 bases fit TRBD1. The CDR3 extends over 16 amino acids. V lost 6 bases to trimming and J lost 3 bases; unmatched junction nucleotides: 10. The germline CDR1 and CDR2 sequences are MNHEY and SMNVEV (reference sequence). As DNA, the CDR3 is TGTGCCAGCAGGAGGTATCAGGGGGCGACCAATCAGCCCCAGCATTTT. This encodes CASRRYQGATNQPQHF.

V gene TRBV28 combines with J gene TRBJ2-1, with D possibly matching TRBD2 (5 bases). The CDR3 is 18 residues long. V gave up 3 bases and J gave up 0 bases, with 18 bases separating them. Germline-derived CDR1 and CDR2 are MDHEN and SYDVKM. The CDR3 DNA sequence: TGTGCCAGCAGTTTCCAGAAACTAGGCGCTTTCTCCTACAATGAGCAGTTCTTC. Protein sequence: CASSFQKLGAFSYNEQFF.

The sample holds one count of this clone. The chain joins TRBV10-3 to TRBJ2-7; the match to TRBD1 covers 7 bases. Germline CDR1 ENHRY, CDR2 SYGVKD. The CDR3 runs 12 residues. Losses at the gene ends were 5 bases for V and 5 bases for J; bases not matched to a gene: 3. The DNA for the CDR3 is TGTGCCATCAGTTCAACAGGGGACGAGCAGTACTTC. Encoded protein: CAISSTGDEQYF.

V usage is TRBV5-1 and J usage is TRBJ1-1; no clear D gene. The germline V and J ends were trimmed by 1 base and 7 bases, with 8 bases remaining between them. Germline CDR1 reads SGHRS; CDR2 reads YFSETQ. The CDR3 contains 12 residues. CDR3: CASSLSAGEAFF. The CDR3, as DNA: TGCGCCAGCAGCTTGAGTGCAGGTGAAGCTTTCTTT. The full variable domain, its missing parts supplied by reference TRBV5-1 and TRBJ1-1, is KAGVTQTPRYLIKTRGQQVTLSCSPISGHRSVSWYQQTPGQGLQFLFEYFSETQRNKGNFPGRFSGRQFSNSRSEMNVSTLELGDSALYLCASSLSAGEAFFGQGTRLTVV.

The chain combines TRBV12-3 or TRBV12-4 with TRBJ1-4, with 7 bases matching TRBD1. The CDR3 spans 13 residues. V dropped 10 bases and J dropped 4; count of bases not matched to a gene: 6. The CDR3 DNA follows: TGTGCCACCCGGGACAGAGTTAATGAAAAACTGTTTTTT. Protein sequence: CATRDRVNEKLFF.

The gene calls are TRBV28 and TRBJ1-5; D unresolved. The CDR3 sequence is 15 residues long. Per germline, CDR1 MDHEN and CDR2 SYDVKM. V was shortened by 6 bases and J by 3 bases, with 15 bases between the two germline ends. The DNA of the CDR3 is TGTGCCAGCAGCGTTCGGGGTTTTACCAATCAGCCCCAGCATTTT. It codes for CASSVRGFTNQPQHF.

CDR3 residues: CASSLDPGTEAFF. CDR3 DNA: TGCGCCAGCAGCTTGGACCCAGGCACTGAAGCTTTCTTT. The rearrangement uses TRBV5-1 and TRBJ1-1; D gene ambiguous. Germline V gene sequence: CDR1 SGHRS, CDR2 YFSETQ. This CDR3 comprises 13 residues. V dropped 0 bases and J dropped 4 bases, with 7 bases sitting between them.

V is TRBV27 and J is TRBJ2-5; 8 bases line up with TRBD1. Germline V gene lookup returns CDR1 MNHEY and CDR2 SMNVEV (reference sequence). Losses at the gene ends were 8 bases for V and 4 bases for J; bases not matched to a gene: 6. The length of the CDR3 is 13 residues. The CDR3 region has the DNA TGTGCCAGCGCGACAGGGGCCCTAGAGACCCAGTACTTC. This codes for CASATGALETQYF.

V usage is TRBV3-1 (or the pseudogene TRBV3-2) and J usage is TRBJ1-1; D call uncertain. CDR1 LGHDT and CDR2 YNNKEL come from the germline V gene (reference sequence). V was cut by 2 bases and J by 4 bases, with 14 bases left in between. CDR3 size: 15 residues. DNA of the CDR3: TGTGCCAGCAGCCAACGTAACCGGGTTGGCACTGAAGCTTTCTTT. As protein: CASSQRNRVGTEAFF.